This TCR beta chain was sequenced during a study of early T cells in non-severe SARS-CoV-2 infection. The CDR3 is 13 residues long. V shed 6 bases and J shed 8 bases, with 14 bases lying between them. The germline CDR1 and CDR2 sequences are MDHEN and SYDVKM. The protocol attached unique molecular identifiers to individual cDNA molecules. TCRdb processed the 5' RACE reads anew with MiXCR; each CDR3 protein has one entry. The repertoire has approximately 69,000 distinct CDR3 sequences, 12% of them found once; the top ten carry roughly 6.1%. The chain has TRBV28 and TRBJ2-1; D unclear. The specimen was whole blood. The origin of this receptor is an adult who was a healthcare worker with PCR-confirmed SARS-CoV-2 infection or an uninfected control (not recorded which). The DNA for the CDR3 is TGTGCCAGCAGCCACCCCGTGGGTCATGAGCAGTTCTTC. This codes for CASSHPVGHEQFF.